A single sample is the source of the 30 T cell receptor gamma chains below, sequenced in a study of Vδ1+ human thymocytes. The template was reverse-transcribed extracted RNA. Multiplex PCR used pooled V-gene forward primers and a constant-region reverse primer to amplify CDR3s. TCRdb re-identified clones in the multiplex PCR reads via CATT. The data hold several thousand gamma-chain clones, with roughly 40% observed a single time. Findings and limits, study-wide: Highly polyclonal TRG and TRD repertoires with Gaussian CDR3 length distributions appeared in thymus.

No cognate antigen is known for these TCRs. Sequencing input: Vdelta1+ gamma-delta thymocytes from the thymus. As for subset: FACS-sorted CD3+ TCRalphabeta- TCRVdelta1+ TCRVdelta2- thymocytes. These receptors all stem from a boy under two years old who had congenital heart surgery.

The rearrangement links TRGV3 to TRGJP2. Since TCRdb gives no J gene, matching the DNA to germline was used here to assign it. CDR1 is VTNTFY, CDR2 YDVSTARD, per germline (reference sequence). J lost 0 bases, V lost 0 bases, and 4 bases had no gene match. CDR3 length equals 16 residues. The CDR3 nucleotides are TGTGCCACCTGGGACAGGCTTTATAGTAGTGATTGGATCAAGACGTTT. Amino acids: CATWDRLYSSDWIKTF.

No J gene was named, though the V gene is TRGV3. This CDR3 comprises 12 residues. Germline V gene lookup returns CDR1 VTNTFY and CDR2 YDVSTARD (reference sequence). CDR3 coding DNA: TGTGCCACCTGGGACAGGCCCCCCTCTAAACTCTTT. As protein: CATWDRPPSKLF.

This clone showed up just a few times. V and J are TRGV5 and TRGJ1 or TRGJ2. This CDR3 has 14 residues. CDR1 is VINAFY and CDR2 is YDVSNSKD in the germline V gene. Unmatched junction bases numbered 17, after V lost 3 bases and J lost 12 bases. The CDR3 DNA follows: TGTGCCACCTGGGACGACCTTTGTGCGGGTGCGAAACTCTTT. Translation gives CATWDDLCAGAKLF.

The chain recombines TRGV5 with TRGJ1 or TRGJ2. This CDR3 is built from 13 residues. Germline V CDR1 and CDR2: VINAFY, YDVSNSKD. V dropped 3 bases and J dropped 6; count of bases not matched to a gene: 8. The CDR3 DNA is TGTGCCACCTGGGACCACTCCGGTTATAAGAAACTCTTT. It is translated as CATWDHSGYKKLF.

The rearrangement joins TRGV9 to TRGJ1 or TRGJ2. Germline CDR1 GITISATS, CDR2 ISYDGTV (reference sequence). The CDR3 is 14 residues long. With V trimmed by 1 base and J by 0 bases, 3 bases remained unmatched. This CDR3 is CALWEVSNYYKKLF. In DNA form, the CDR3 reads TGTGCCTTGTGGGAGGTATCGAATTATTATAAGAAACTCTTT.

The chain joins TRGV4 to TRGJ1 or TRGJ2. The CDR3 consists of 11 residues. Germline trimming cut 5 bases from V and 9 bases from J; bases unmatched to any gene: 7. Germline CDR1 is EGSTGY and CDR2 is YDSYTSSV. CDR3: CATWGAGKKLF. Here the CDR3 DNA reads TGTGCCACCTGGGGGGCCGGTAAGAAACTCTTT.

The chain combines TRGV4 with TRGJP2. The J gene, absent from TCRdb, was called here by matching the DNA to germline. Germline V gene sequence: CDR1 EGSTGY, CDR2 YDSYTSSV. V lost 5 bases, J lost 6 bases, and 0 bases stayed unmatched. The CDR3 sequence is 11 residues long. CDR3 region: CATWGDWIKTF. The CDR3 DNA reads as TGTGCCACCTGGGGTGATTGGATCAAGACGTTT.

This clone came up a few times. The chain has TRGV9 and TRGJP. Germline trimming cut 3 bases from V and 4 bases from J; bases unmatched to any gene: 3. CDR1 is GITISATS, CDR2 ISYDGTV, per germline (reference sequence). CDR3 length: 16 amino acids. As DNA, the CDR3 is TGTGCCTTGTGGGAGAATCAAGAGTTGGGCAAAAAAATCAAGGTATTT. Protein: CALWENQELGKKIKVF.

Points on this clone: Distinct nucleotide sequences in the sample also encode this CDR3. The chain links TRGV9 to TRGJ1 or TRGJ2. The J gene was not available in TCRdb and was assigned here by matching the DNA to germline segments. V lost 2 bases, J lost 11 bases, and 9 bases stayed unmatched. This CDR3 comprises 12 residues. Germline V gives CDR1 GITISATS, CDR2 ISYDGTV (reference sequence). This CDR3 is CALWEAPLQKLF. DNA for the CDR3: TGTGCCTTGTGGGAGGCACCCCTTCAGAAACTCTTT.

This clone was seen a few times. One junction end disagrees with the germline gene, perhaps due to a read error. The rearrangement uses TRGV4 and TRGJ1 or TRGJ2. Per germline, CDR1 EGSTGY and CDR2 YDSYTSSV. The CDR3 extends over 14 amino acids. The CDR3 here is CASWDGRFYYKKLF. CDR3 coding DNA: TGTGCCTCCTGGGATGGACGATTTTATTATAAGAAACTCTTT.

This chain connects TRGV2 to TRGJ1 or TRGJ2. Since TCRdb gives no J gene, matching the DNA to germline was used here to assign it. The V gene's germline CDR1 is EGSNGY and CDR2 YDSYNSKV. Losses at the gene ends were 4 bases for V and 9 bases for J; bases not matched to a gene: 15. The CDR3 is 14 amino acids. The CDR3 region is CATWDGNHSIKKLF. CDR3 DNA sequence: TGTGCCACCTGGGATGGCAACCACTCGATTAAGAAACTCTTT.

The chain has TRGV3 and TRGJ1 or TRGJ2. The J gene is not listed in TCRdb, so it was assigned here from a DNA match to germline. CDR3 size: 13 residues. Germline lookup yields CDR1 VTNTFY and CDR2 YDVSTARD (reference sequence). V lost 0 bases, J lost 9 bases, and 8 bases stayed unmatched. CDR3 nucleotides: TGTGCCACCTGGGACAGGCCGGTTCGTAAGAAACTCTTT. It specifies CATWDRPVRKKLF.

In the case of this clone: The sample contains more than one DNA sequence encoding this CDR3. The V gene corresponds to TRGV4; no J gene was called. Germline V CDR1 and CDR2: EGSTGY, YDSYTSSV. The CDR3 length is 13 residues. CDR3 sequence reads: CATWDGLEYKKLF. DNA for the CDR3: TGTGCCACCTGGGATGGGCTGGAGTATAAGAAACTCTTC.

This chain connects TRGV4 to TRGJP2. In the absence of a J gene in TCRdb, the DNA was matched to germline to assign it here. Losses at the gene ends were 4 bases for V and 6 bases for J; bases not matched to a gene: 11. CDR1 is EGSTGY, CDR2 YDSYTSSV, per germline. The CDR3 covers 15 residues. The DNA for the CDR3 is TGTGCCACCTGGGAGGGGGGTGACCGTGATTGGATCAAGACGTTT. The encoded protein is CATWEGGDRDWIKTF.

This clone occurred once. The chain joins TRGV3 to TRGJ1 or TRGJ2. Because TCRdb records no J gene, it was assigned here through a match of the DNA to germline. Trimming removed 3 bases from V and 0 bases from J; junction bases left unmatched: 8. The germline V gene encodes CDR1 VTNTFY and CDR2 YDVSTARD (reference sequence). The length of the CDR3 is 15 residues. In DNA form, the CDR3 reads TGTGCCACCTGGGACGGCCGGAAGAATTATTATAAGAAACTCTTT. Its protein product is CATWDGRKNYYKKLF.

The chain recombines TRGV5 with TRGJ1 or TRGJ2. No J gene was available from TCRdb, and it was assigned here by a germline match of the DNA. The trim removed 4 bases at V and 8 bases at J, leaving 2 bases unmatched. The CDR3 spans 10 residues. Germline CDR1 and CDR2: VINAFY and YDVSNSKD. The CDR3 loop reads CATWEDKKLF. The CDR3 DNA sequence: TGTGCCACCTGGGAAGATAAGAAACTCTTT.

The J gene is TRGJ1 or TRGJ2, the V gene TRGV5. Matching the DNA to germline supplied the J gene, which TCRdb does not give. V was clipped by 2 bases and J by 10 bases; unmatched bases: 11. Germline V lookup: CDR1 VINAFY, CDR2 YDVSNSKD. The CDR3 contains 13 residues. The CDR3 here is CATWDNRPPKKLF. As DNA, the CDR3 is TGTGCCACCTGGGACAACCGGCCCCCAAAGAAACTCTTT.

The chain carries TRGV5 and TRGJ1 or TRGJ2. The J gene was not available in TCRdb and was assigned here by matching the DNA to germline segments. Germline V gene lookup returns CDR1 VINAFY and CDR2 YDVSNSKD. The junction had 23 bases not matched to a gene; V was cut back by 12 bases and J by 12 bases. This CDR3 has 13 amino acids. The chain's CDR3 is CAWDRPGDRGKLF. The CDR3 nucleotides read TGTGCCTGGGACAGGCCTGGGGACAGAGGGAAACTCTTT.

The chain couples TRGV9 to TRGJ1 or TRGJ2. Per germline, CDR1 GITISATS and CDR2 ISYDGTV (reference sequence). Losses at the gene ends were 3 bases for V and 3 bases for J; bases not matched to a gene: 11. The CDR3 runs to 15 residues. CDR3 loop: CALWEFKWGYYKKLF. In DNA form, the CDR3 reads TGTGCCTTGTGGGAGTTTAAGTGGGGTTATTATAAGAAACTCTTT.

Details on this clone: Compared with germline, one end of the junction differs, possibly owing to a read error. The genes are TRGV3 and TRGJ1 or TRGJ2. The J gene is not listed in TCRdb, so it was assigned here from a DNA match to germline. The CDR3 runs 16 residues. Germline CDR1 is VTNTFY and CDR2 is YDVSTARD (reference sequence). For the CDR3, the DNA is TGTGCCACCTGGGATGGGCTAGGTAGGAATTGTTATAAGAAACTCTTT. As protein: CATWDGLGRNCYKKLF.

This clone was seen only a few times. The rearrangement links TRGV4 to TRGJ1 or TRGJ2. This CDR3 is built from 12 residues. CDR1 is EGSTGY, CDR2 YDSYTSSV, per germline. V shed 0 bases and J 11 bases; nucleotides not matched to a gene: 7. CDR3 nucleotides: TGTGCCACCTGGGATGGGGGCTTGGAGAAACTCTTT. This codes for CATWDGGLEKLF.

This clone was recorded a few times. The chain has TRGV8 and TRGJ1 or TRGJ2. This CDR3 is 18 amino acids long. V shed 3 bases and J 1 base; nucleotides not matched to a gene: 18. The V gene's germline CDR1 is VENAVY and CDR2 YDSYNSRV. The CDR3, as DNA: TGTGCCACCTGGGATCAGCAGAACCAAGAATCAAATTATTATAAGAAACTCTTT. Translated, it gives CATWDQQNQESNYYKKLF.

This chain connects TRGV4 to TRGJ1 or TRGJ2. Germline matching of the DNA provided the J gene here, since TCRdb leaves it blank. Germline trimming cut 1 base from V and 7 bases from J; bases unmatched to any gene: 13. The CDR3 is 15 residues long. Germline loops: CDR1 EGSTGY, CDR2 YDSYTSSV. DNA of the CDR3: TGTGCCACCTGGGATGGCGCGGGGGTTTTCTATAAGAAACTCTTT. This translates into CATWDGAGVFYKKLF.

This clone was seen a single time. J is TRGJ1 or TRGJ2 and V is TRGV5. The J gene, left out of TCRdb, was set here by checking the DNA against germline. CDR1 is VINAFY and CDR2 is YDVSNSKD in the germline V gene. The CDR3 is made up of 14 amino acids. The trim removed 0 bases at V and 4 bases at J, leaving 6 bases unmatched. CDR3 coding DNA: TGTGCCACCTGGGACAGGTCTGGGTATTATAAGAAACTCTTT. Protein: CATWDRSGYYKKLF.

The J gene is TRGJ1 or TRGJ2; the V gene was not called. This CDR3 contains 14 residues. CDR3 region: CATFTIWNYYKKLF. The CDR3 region has the DNA TGTGCCACCTTTACTATCTGGAATTATTATAAGAAACTCTTT.

The V and J genes are TRGV4 and TRGJP2. Assignment of the J gene here rests on matching the DNA to germline, because TCRdb gives none. The junction had 10 bases not matched to a gene; V was cut back by 3 bases and J by 9 bases. Per the germline V gene, CDR1 is EGSTGY and CDR2 is YDSYTSSV. The CDR3 spans 14 residues. This chain's CDR3 is CATWDRGQNWIKTF. The CDR3 bases are TGTGCCACCTGGGATCGCGGACAAAATTGGATCAAGACGTTT.

The chain uses TRGV5 and TRGJP2. TCRdb leaves out the J gene; it was filled in here by matching the DNA to germline. V lost 4 bases and J lost 5; bases outside the gene matches: 10. The length of the CDR3 is 15 residues. Germline V gene data show CDR1 as VINAFY and CDR2 as YDVSNSKD. CDR3 DNA sequence: TGTGCCACCTGGGAGTGGGTTGAGAGTGATTGGATCAAGACGTTT. It specifies CATWEWVESDWIKTF.

The chain joins TRGV3 to TRGJ1 or TRGJ2. In germline, CDR1 is VTNTFY, CDR2 YDVSTARD (reference sequence). The CDR3 has 14 amino acids. After removal of 0 bases from V and 5 bases from J, the junction contained 7 bases not matched to a gene. This chain's CDR3 is CATWDRLSDYKKLF. The CDR3 DNA follows: TGTGCCACCTGGGACAGGCTGAGTGATTATAAGAAACTCTTT.

Remarks on this clone: A junction boundary mismatches the germline segment, possibly from a read error. V and J are TRGV5 and TRGJP2. No J segment appears in TCRdb, so it was assigned here by matching the sequence to germline. CDR3 length equals 15 residues. The germline CDR1 and CDR2 sequences are VINAFY and YDVSNSKD. The CDR3 nucleotides read TGTGCCACCTGGGACAGGCGAGGTAGTGATCGGATCAAGACGTTT. Translating gives CATWDRRGSDRIKTF.

This chain links TRGV4 with TRGJ1 or TRGJ2. V gave up 7 bases and J gave up 6 bases; unmatched junction bases: 12. The CDR3 is made up of 13 amino acids. Germline values: CDR1 EGSTGY, CDR2 YDSYTSSV. DNA of the CDR3: TGTGCCACCTGTGACAGGCGAGCTTATAAGAAACTCTTT. Encoded protein: CATCDRRAYKKLF.